The entry below gives a single T cell receptor beta chain sequence along with its context. These data come from a study of control samples from healthy donors and cancer patients. Germline trimming cut 5 bases from V and 6 bases from J; bases unmatched to any gene: 8. Germline CDR1 KGHSH, CDR2 LQKENI. The CDR3 is made up of 15 amino acids. The method was immunoSEQ multiplex PCR; TCRdb's version includes in-frame clones alone and lacks a portion of them. Seen here are hundreds of thousands of clones, roughly four fifths observed once, and the top ten hold about an eighth. The source is a woman between 55 and 75 years old with lung cancer. The source material was PBMCs. This rearrangement joins TRBV18 to TRBJ1-5, with TRBD1 identical over 9 bases. Written as DNA, the CDR3 is TGTGCCAGCTCAACAGAACAGGGGGCGATTCAGCCCCAGCATTTT. It yields the protein CASSTEQGAIQPQHF. The entire variable domain, with the rest obtained from reference TRBV18 and TRBJ1-5, is as follows: NAGVMQNPRHLVRRRGQEARLRCSPMKGHSHVYWYRQLPEEGLKFMVYLQKENIIDESGMPKERFSAEFPKEGPSILRIQQVVRGDSAAYFCASSTEQGAIQPQHFGDGTRLSIL.